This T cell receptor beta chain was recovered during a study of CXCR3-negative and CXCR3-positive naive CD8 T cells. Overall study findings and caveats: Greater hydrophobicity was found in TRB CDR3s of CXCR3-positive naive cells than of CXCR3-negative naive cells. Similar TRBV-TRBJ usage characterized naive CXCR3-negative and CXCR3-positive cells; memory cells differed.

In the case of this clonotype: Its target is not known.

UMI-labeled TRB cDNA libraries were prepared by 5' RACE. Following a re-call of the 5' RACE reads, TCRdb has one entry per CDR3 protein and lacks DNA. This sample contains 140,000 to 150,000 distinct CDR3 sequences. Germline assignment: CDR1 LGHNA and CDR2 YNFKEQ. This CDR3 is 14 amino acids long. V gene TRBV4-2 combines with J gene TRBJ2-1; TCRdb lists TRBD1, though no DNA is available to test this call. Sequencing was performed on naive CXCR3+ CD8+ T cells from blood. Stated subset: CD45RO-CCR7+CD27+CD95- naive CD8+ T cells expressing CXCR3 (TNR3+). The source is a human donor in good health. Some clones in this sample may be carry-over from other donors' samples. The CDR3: CASSQAPTGNEQFF.